This T cell receptor beta chain appears in the sequencing data of a study of shared clonotypes between healthy human individuals. Study in general: The plates for each donor numbered three CD4 naive, three CD4 memory, two CD8 naive and one CD8 memory.

Everyone who donated was a Caucasian adult who lived in Nashville, Tennessee. Sequencing was performed with immunoSEQ multiplex PCR; in TCRdb, only in-frame clones are kept and a portion is missing. The sample includes 2 million to 2.5 million clones, roughly 93% of them seen just once. As for this clone: Other DNA sequences in the same sample also yield this CDR3.

Trimming removed 3 bases from V and 1 base from J, with 3 bases in between. Germline V lookup: CDR1 MNHNS, CDR2 SASEGT. The CDR3 loop spans 12 amino acids. This sequence joins TRBV6-1 and TRBJ1-2; D remains ambiguous. This sequence was found in a man aged 18-30 years in good health. Some clones in this sample may be carry-over from other donors' samples. The specimen sequenced was naive CD4+ T cells from PBMCs. Noted subset: CD45RA+ positively selected. CDR3 loop: CASSDSNYGYTF. The CDR3 nucleotides are TGTGCCAGCAGTGACAGTAACTATGGCTACACCTTC.